This record concerns one TCR beta chain sequence. The antigen remains unidentified. Combining a sample-barcoded 5' primer with a J-beta primer mix, a second PCR ran for 7 to 11 cycles. One entry per CDR3 protein, called by TCRdb with MiXCR from the 5' RACE reads. The sample shows about 930,000 distinct CDR3 sequences, roughly 29% of them seen only once. The CDR3 covers 14 residues. V lost 5 bases and J 5 bases, leaving 14 bases between the germline ends. Healthy Caucasians from Russia aged roughly 6 to 95 served as donors. This record belongs to a study of blood T cells in healthy people across ages. Study-level information: Researchers report that template switching captured about one barcoded beta molecule per two T cells. Broader study findings: Unsorted PBMCs blocked a conclusive comparison of naive and antigen-experienced cells.

The sample also formed part of further work on T cells of mothers and their children. Turning to that study: No clone of persistent microchimeric T cells was detected.

V gene TRBV12-3 or TRBV12-4 combines with J gene TRBJ2-3, with a weak D call TRBD2 (6 bases). Source material: blood. The origin of this receptor is a middle-aged woman in good health. The CDR3, as DNA: TGTGCCAGCAGTATCGGGAGTATGGGAGATACGCAGTATTTT. Protein product: CASSIGSMGDTQYF.